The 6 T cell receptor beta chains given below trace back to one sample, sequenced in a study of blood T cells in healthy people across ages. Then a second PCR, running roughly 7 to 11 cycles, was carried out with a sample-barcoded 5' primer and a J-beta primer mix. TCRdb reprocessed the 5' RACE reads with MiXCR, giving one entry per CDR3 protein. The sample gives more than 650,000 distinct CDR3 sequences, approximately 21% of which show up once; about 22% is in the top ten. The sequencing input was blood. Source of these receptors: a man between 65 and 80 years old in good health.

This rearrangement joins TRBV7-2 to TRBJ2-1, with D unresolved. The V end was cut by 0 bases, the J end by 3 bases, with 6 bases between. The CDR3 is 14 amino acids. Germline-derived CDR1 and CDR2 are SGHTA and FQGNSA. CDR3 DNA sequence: TGTGCCAGCAGCTTAGCGGGCAACTACAATGAGCAGTTCTTC. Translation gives CASSLAGNYNEQFF. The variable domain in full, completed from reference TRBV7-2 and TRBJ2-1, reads GAGVSQSPSNKVTEKGKDVELRCDPISGHTALYWYRQSLGQGLEFLIYFQGNSAPDKSGLPSDRFSAERTGGSVSTLTIQRTQQEDSAVYLCASSLAGNYNEQFFGPGTRLTVL.

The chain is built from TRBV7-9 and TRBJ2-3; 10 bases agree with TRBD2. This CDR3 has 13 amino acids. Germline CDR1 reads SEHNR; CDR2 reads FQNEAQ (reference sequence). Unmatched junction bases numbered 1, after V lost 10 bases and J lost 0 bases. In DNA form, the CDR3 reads TGTGCCACGGGACTAGCGAGCACAGATACGCAGTATTTT. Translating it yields CATGLASTDTQYF.

The CDR3 region is CAISLDAEEMFF. The CDR3 nucleotides read TGTGCCATCAGTTTGGACGCAGAGGAGATGTTTTTT. J is TRBJ1-4 and V is TRBV10-3; D remains unclear. With 5 bases removed from V and 15 bases from J, the gap between germline ends came to 16 bases. The CDR3 totals 12 residues. In germline, CDR1 is ENHRY, CDR2 SYGVKD.

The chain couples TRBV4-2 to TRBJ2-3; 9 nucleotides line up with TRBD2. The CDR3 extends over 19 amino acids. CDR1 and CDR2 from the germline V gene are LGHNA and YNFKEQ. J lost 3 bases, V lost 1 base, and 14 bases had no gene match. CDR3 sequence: CASSQGARLAGRGTDTQYF. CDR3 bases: TGTGCCAGCAGCCAAGGCGCCCGTCTAGCGGGGCGTGGGACAGATACGCAGTATTTT.

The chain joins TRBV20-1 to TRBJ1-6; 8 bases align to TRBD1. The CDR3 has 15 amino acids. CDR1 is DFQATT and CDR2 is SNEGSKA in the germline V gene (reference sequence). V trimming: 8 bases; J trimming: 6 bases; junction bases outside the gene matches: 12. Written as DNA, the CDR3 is TGCAGTAGCCAGGGGGCAGCTTTACCTAATTCACCCCTCCACTTT. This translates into CSSQGAALPNSPLHF.

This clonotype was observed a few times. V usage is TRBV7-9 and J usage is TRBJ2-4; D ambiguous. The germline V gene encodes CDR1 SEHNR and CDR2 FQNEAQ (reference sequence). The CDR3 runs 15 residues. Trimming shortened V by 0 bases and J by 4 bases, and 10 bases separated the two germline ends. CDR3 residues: CASSLASLGKNIQYF. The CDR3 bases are TGTGCCAGCAGCTTAGCCAGCCTTGGAAAAAACATTCAGTACTTC. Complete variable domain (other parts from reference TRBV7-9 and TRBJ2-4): DTGVSQNPRHKITKRGQNVTFRCDPISEHNRLYWYRQTLGQGPEFLTYFQNEAQLEKSRLLSDRFSAERPKGSFSTLEIQRTEQGDSAMYLCASSLASLGKNIQYFGAGTRLSVL.